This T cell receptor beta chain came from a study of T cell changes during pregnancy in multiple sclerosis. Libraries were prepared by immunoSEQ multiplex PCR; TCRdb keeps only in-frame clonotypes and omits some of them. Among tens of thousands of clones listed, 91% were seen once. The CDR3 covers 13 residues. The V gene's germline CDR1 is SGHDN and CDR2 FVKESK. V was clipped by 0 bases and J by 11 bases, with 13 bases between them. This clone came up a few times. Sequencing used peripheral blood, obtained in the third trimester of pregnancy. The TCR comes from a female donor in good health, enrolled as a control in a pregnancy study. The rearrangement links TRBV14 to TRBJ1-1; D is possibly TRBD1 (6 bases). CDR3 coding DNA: TGTGCCAGCAGCCAAGATCACAGGGCGACGGCTTTCTTT. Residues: CASSQDHRATAFF.